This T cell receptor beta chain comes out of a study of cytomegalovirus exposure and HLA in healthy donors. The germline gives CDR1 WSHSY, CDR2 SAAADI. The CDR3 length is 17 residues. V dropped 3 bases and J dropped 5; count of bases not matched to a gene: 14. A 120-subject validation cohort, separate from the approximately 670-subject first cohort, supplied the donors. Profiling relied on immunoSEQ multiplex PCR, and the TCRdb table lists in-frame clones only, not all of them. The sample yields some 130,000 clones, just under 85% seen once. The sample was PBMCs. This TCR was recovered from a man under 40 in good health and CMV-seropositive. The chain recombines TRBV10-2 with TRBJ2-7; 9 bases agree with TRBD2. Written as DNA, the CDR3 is TGCGCCAGCAGTGAAAGTATTGGGACTAGCCGGCTCCACGAGCAGTACTTC. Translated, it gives CASSESIGTSRLHEQYF.